These T cell receptor beta chains were read from a single sample in a study. The method was immunoSEQ multiplex PCR; TCRdb's version includes in-frame clones alone and lacks a portion of them. The table includes approximately 70,000 clones, about 94% detected once. Sequencing was performed on PBMCs. These receptors all come from a man aged 40-55 years with rheumatoid arthritis. CDR3s include the opening cysteine and the closing phenylalanine or tryptophan. Fields, in order: D gene, V gene, clone size, J gene, CDR3 protein, CDR3 DNA. A D gene is named only where the DNA matches it firmly. The listing skips clone size in some rows; elsewhere it reads once, few, many or a size class.

D gene: TRBD2
V gene: TRBV27
clone size: -
J gene: TRBJ2-1
CDR3 protein: CASSLSLAGYNEQFF
CDR3 DNA: TGTGCCAGCAGTTTATCACTAGCGGGGTACAATGAGCAGTTCTTC

D gene: TRBD1
V gene: TRBV19
clone size: -
J gene: TRBJ1-1
CDR3 protein: CASSIGTGGAEAFF
CDR3 DNA: TGTGCCAGTAGTATCGGGACAGGGGGCGCTGAAGCTTTCTTT

D gene: -
V gene: TRBV11-2
clone size: -
J gene: TRBJ1-5
CDR3 protein: CASRFLWGANQPQHF
CDR3 DNA: TGTGCCAGCAGATTTTTATGGGGGGCAAACCAGCCCCAGCATTTT

D gene: -
V gene: TRBV9
clone size: -
J gene: TRBJ2-1
CDR3 protein: CASSLKDGHSYNEQFF
CDR3 DNA: TGTGCCAGCAGCCTAAAGGACGGTCACTCCTACAATGAGCAGTTCTTC

D gene: TRBD1
V gene: TRBV6-2/TRBV6-3
clone size: -
J gene: TRBJ1-1
CDR3 protein: CASSYSGQGNTEAFF
CDR3 DNA: TGTGCCAGCAGCTACTCGGGACAGGGGAACACTGAAGCTTTCTTT

D gene: -
V gene: TRBV5-4
clone size: once
J gene: TRBJ2-7
CDR3 protein: CASSLGTYEQYF
CDR3 DNA: TGTGCCAGCAGCTTGGGTACCTACGAGCAGTACTTC

D gene: -
V gene: TRBV4-1
clone size: -
J gene: TRBJ1-1
CDR3 protein: CASSHPSKVFDSEAFF
CDR3 DNA: TGCGCCAGCAGCCACCCAAGTAAGGTGTTCGATTCTGAAGCTTTCTTT

D gene: -
V gene: TRBV5-4
clone size: -
J gene: TRBJ2-5
CDR3 protein: CASSWRSRQETQYF
CDR3 DNA: TGTGCCAGCAGCTGGAGGAGTAGGCAAGAGACCCAGTACTTC

D gene: -
V gene: TRBV5-1
clone size: -
J gene: TRBJ2-7
CDR3 protein: CASSLEHVFSGEQYF
CDR3 DNA: TGCGCCAGCAGCTTGGAACATGTTTTCAGCGGCGAGCAGTACTTC

D gene: TRBD1
V gene: TRBV29-1
clone size: -
J gene: TRBJ2-7
CDR3 protein: CSVGQNYEQYF
CDR3 DNA: TGCAGCGTGGGACAGAACTACGAGCAGTACTTC

D gene: -
V gene: TRBV9
clone size: -
J gene: TRBJ2-1
CDR3 protein: CASSALALSSYNEQFF
CDR3 DNA: TGTGCCAGCAGCGCACTAGCCCTAAGCTCCTACAATGAGCAGTTCTTC

D gene: TRBD1
V gene: TRBV6-2/TRBV6-3
clone size: -
J gene: TRBJ1-5
CDR3 protein: CASSYPTGHNQPQHF
CDR3 DNA: TGTGCCAGCAGTTACCCGACAGGGCACAATCAGCCCCAGCATTTT

D gene: TRBD1
V gene: TRBV6-4
clone size: -
J gene: TRBJ1-6
CDR3 protein: CASSRTGTGNSPLHF
CDR3 DNA: TGTGCCAGCAGTCGGACAGGGACCGGAAATTCACCCCTCCACTTT

D gene: -
V gene: TRBV13
clone size: -
J gene: TRBJ1-2
CDR3 protein: CASSLTRNTYGYTF
CDR3 DNA: TGTGCCAGCAGCTTAACCCGAAACACGTATGGCTACACCTTC

D gene: -
V gene: TRBV27
clone size: -
J gene: TRBJ2-1
CDR3 protein: CASSSLFGDSYNEQFF
CDR3 DNA: TGTGCCAGCAGTTCTCTCTTTGGCGACTCCTACAATGAGCAGTTCTTC

D gene: -
V gene: TRBV20-1
clone size: -
J gene: TRBJ2-3
CDR3 protein: CSARVSDTQYF
CDR3 DNA: TGCAGTGCTAGGGTCTCGGATACGCAGTATTTT

D gene: -
V gene: TRBV2
clone size: -
J gene: TRBJ2-7
CDR3 protein: CASSESRPQYF
CDR3 DNA: TGTGCCAGCAGTGAGAGCAGGCCGCAGTACTTC

D gene: TRBD2
V gene: TRBV5-6
clone size: -
J gene: TRBJ2-2
CDR3 protein: CASSWEGGVGAGELFF
CDR3 DNA: TGTGCCAGCAGCTGGGAGGGTGGGGTCGGAGCCGGGGAGCTGTTTTTT

D gene: TRBD1
V gene: TRBV5-1
clone size: -
J gene: TRBJ2-2
CDR3 protein: CASSRDRGNTGELFF
CDR3 DNA: TGCGCCAGCAGCCGAGACAGGGGGAACACCGGGGAGCTGTTTTTT

D gene: -
V gene: TRBV3-1/TRBV3-2
clone size: -
J gene: TRBJ2-3
CDR3 protein: CASHHGRSTDTQYF
CDR3 DNA: TGTGCCAGCCACCATGGGCGGAGCACAGATACGCAGTATTTT

D gene: TRBD2
V gene: TRBV7-3
clone size: -
J gene: TRBJ2-1
CDR3 protein: CASSLSSGRPRNEQFF
CDR3 DNA: TGTGCCAGCAGCTTGAGCAGCGGGAGACCCAGGAATGAGCAGTTCTTC

D gene: -
V gene: TRBV7-2
clone size: -
J gene: TRBJ2-5
CDR3 protein: CASSRGGGQETQYF
CDR3 DNA: TGTGCCAGCAGCCGTGGTGGAGGACAGGAGACCCAGTACTTC

D gene: -
V gene: TRBV4-1
clone size: once
J gene: TRBJ1-5
CDR3 protein: CASSQASVGARQPQHF
CDR3 DNA: TGCGCCAGCAGCCAAGCTTCGGTGGGAGCCCGACAGCCCCAGCATTTT

D gene: -
V gene: TRBV27
clone size: -
J gene: TRBJ2-2
CDR3 protein: CASSWGGVGGELFF
CDR3 DNA: TGTGCCAGCAGTTGGGGCGGTGTTGGCGGGGAGCTGTTTTTT

D gene: -
V gene: TRBV18
clone size: -
J gene: TRBJ1-2
CDR3 protein: CASSAGLPSRGYTF
CDR3 DNA: TGTGCCAGCTCTGCGGGACTCCCCTCAAGAGGCTACACCTTC

D gene: -
V gene: TRBV9
clone size: -
J gene: TRBJ2-5
CDR3 protein: CASSVAGGEGTQYF
CDR3 DNA: TGTGCCAGCAGCGTAGCTGGGGGCGAGGGGACCCAGTACTTC

D gene: TRBD1
V gene: TRBV9
clone size: once
J gene: TRBJ2-1
CDR3 protein: CASSPPGQVNEQFF
CDR3 DNA: TGTGCCAGCAGCCCCCCTGGACAGGTCAATGAGCAGTTCTTC

D gene: -
V gene: TRBV19
clone size: -
J gene: TRBJ2-2
CDR3 protein: CASSLFDAGELFF
CDR3 DNA: TGTGCCAGTAGTCTTTTCGATGCCGGGGAGCTGTTTTTT

D gene: -
V gene: TRBV18
clone size: -
J gene: TRBJ1-4
CDR3 protein: CASSPRVEKLFF
CDR3 DNA: TGTGCCAGCTCACCGAGGGTCGAAAAACTGTTTTTT

D gene: -
V gene: TRBV5-8
clone size: -
J gene: TRBJ1-5
CDR3 protein: CASSFRIAFTQHF
CDR3 DNA: TGTGCCAGCAGCTTCCGTATAGCTTTTACCCAGCATTTT

D gene: -
V gene: TRBV9
clone size: -
J gene: TRBJ2-7
CDR3 protein: CASSARTFSYEQYF
CDR3 DNA: TGTGCCAGCAGCGCCCGGACATTCTCCTACGAGCAGTACTTC

D gene: TRBD2
V gene: TRBV11-2
clone size: -
J gene: TRBJ2-1
CDR3 protein: CASRNPAGGQKGNEQFF
CDR3 DNA: TGTGCCAGCAGAAATCCGGCGGGGGGGCAAAAAGGGAATGAGCAGTTCTTC

D gene: -
V gene: TRBV4-3
clone size: -
J gene: TRBJ1-5
CDR3 protein: CASSQDRDSNQPQHF
CDR3 DNA: TGCGCCAGCAGCCAAGACAGGGATAGCAATCAGCCCCAGCATTTT

D gene: -
V gene: TRBV6-2/TRBV6-3
clone size: -
J gene: TRBJ1-1
CDR3 protein: CASSYSGKGTEAFF
CDR3 DNA: TGTGCCAGCAGTTACAGCGGGAAAGGTACTGAAGCTTTCTTT

D gene: TRBD2
V gene: TRBV7-9
clone size: -
J gene: TRBJ2-1
CDR3 protein: CASSLRLAGEQFF
CDR3 DNA: TGTGCCAGCAGCTTAAGGCTAGCGGGAGAGCAGTTCTTC

D gene: -
V gene: TRBV27
clone size: -
J gene: TRBJ1-5
CDR3 protein: CASSVTRGGNQPQHF
CDR3 DNA: TGTGCCAGCAGTGTTACCCGGGGGGGGAATCAGCCCCAGCATTTT

D gene: TRBD1
V gene: TRBV7-6
clone size: -
J gene: TRBJ1-3
CDR3 protein: CASSPRGDSGNTIYF
CDR3 DNA: TGTGCCAGCAGCCCCAGGGGGGACTCTGGAAACACCATATATTTT

D gene: -
V gene: TRBV28
clone size: -
J gene: TRBJ2-7
CDR3 protein: CASSLDPGESYEQYF
CDR3 DNA: TGTGCCAGCAGTTTAGACCCCGGGGAATCCTACGAGCAGTACTTC

D gene: -
V gene: TRBV20-1
clone size: -
J gene: TRBJ1-2
CDR3 protein: CSASPVQGGYTF
CDR3 DNA: TGCAGTGCTAGTCCCGTACAAGGAGGCTACACCTTC